A single T cell receptor beta chain is shown here with its context. Its antigen remains unknown. These data originate in a study of beta chain features in type 1 diabetes. Study-level findings and limits: A moderate, significant TCRB CDR3 shortening appeared in type 1 diabetes across four CD4+ subsets.

V was clipped by 4 bases and J by 7 bases, with 4 bases between them. Germline V lookup: CDR1 SGHAT, CDR2 FQDESV (reference sequence). This CDR3 has 11 residues. Expressed TCRB transcripts were sequenced because the entire RNA isolate underwent reverse transcription. The method was immunoSEQ multiplex PCR; TCRdb's version includes in-frame clones alone and lacks a portion of them. The sample yields about 41,000 clones, around 63% seen once. The specimen was Tregs from blood. The TCR comes from a man aged 25-45 years with type 1 diabetes. Some clones in this sample may be carry-over from other donors' samples. This sequence joins TRBV11-1 and TRBJ2-2; the D is unclear. The CDR3 loop reads CASSSFGELFF. The DNA of the CDR3 is TGTGCCAGCAGCTCTTTCGGGGAGCTGTTTTTT.